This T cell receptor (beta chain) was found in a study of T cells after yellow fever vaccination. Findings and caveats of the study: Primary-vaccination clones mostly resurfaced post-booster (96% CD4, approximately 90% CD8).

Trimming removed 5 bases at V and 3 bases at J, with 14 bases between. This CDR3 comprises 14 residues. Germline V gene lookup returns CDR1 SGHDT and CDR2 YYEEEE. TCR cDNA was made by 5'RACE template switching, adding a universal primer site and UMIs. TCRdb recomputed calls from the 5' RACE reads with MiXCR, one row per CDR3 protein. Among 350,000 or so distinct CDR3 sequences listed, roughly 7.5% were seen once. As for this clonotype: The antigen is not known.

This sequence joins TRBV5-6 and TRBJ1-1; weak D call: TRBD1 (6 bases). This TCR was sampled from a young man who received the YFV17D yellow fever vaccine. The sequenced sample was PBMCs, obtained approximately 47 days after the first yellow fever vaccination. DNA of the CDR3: TGTGCCAGCAGATCACGAGGGGGGTACACTGAAGCTTTCTTT. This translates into CASRSRGGYTEAFF.